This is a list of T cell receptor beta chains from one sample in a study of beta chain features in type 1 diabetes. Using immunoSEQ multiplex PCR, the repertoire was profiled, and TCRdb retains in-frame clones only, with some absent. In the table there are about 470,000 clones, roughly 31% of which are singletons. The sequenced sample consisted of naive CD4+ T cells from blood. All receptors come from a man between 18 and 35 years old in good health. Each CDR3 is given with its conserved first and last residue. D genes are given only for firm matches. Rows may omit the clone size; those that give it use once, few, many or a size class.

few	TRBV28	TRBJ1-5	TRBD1	CASSPGQGVPQPQHF	TGTGCCAGCAGTCCAGGACAGGGGGTCCCCCAGCCCCAGCATTTT
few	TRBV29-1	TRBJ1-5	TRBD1	CSVRTGLGQPQHF	TGCAGCGTCCGGACAGGATTAGGTCAGCCCCAGCATTTT
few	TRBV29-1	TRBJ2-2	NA	CSVDRGTGELFF	TGCAGCGTTGACCGGGGCACCGGGGAGCTGTTTTTT
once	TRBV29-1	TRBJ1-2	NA	CSVAPGGGLALGGYTF	TGCAGCGTGGCTCCTGGGGGCGGCTTGGCTTTGGGTGGCTACACCTTC
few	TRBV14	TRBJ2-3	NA	CASSQSGADTQYF	TGTGCCAGCAGCCAATCTGGGGCAGATACGCAGTATTTT
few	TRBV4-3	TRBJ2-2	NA	CASSQRQYTGELFF	TGCGCCAGCAGCCAGCGTCAATACACCGGGGAGCTGTTTTTT
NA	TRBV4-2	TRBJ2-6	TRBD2	CASSQREGFSGANVLTF	TGTGCCAGCAGCCAGAGGGAGGGGTTCTCTGGGGCCAACGTCCTGACTTTC
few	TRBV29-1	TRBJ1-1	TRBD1	CSVWDRGTEAFF	TGCAGCGTTTGGGACAGGGGGACTGAAGCTTTCTTT
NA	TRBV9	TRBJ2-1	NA	CASSVGGTSYNEQFF	TGTGCCAGCAGCGTAGGGGGCACCTCCTACAATGAGCAGTTCTTC
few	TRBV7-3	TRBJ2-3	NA	CASSLEASTDTQYF	TGTGCCAGCAGCTTAGAGGCCAGCACAGATACGCAGTATTTT
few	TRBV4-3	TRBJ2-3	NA	CASSQDAQGGSTDTQYF	TGCGCCAGCAGCCAAGATGCGCAAGGCGGGTCTACAGATACGCAGTATTTT
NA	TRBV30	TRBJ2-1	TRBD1	CAWRTSRPGQGARSSYNEQFF	TGTGCCTGGAGAACATCGAGGCCGGGACAGGGGGCTAGGAGCTCCTACAATGAGCAGTTCTTC
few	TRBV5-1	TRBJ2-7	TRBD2	CASRGSSGSGEQYF	TGCGCCAGCAGGGGATCTAGCGGGAGTGGAGAGCAGTACTTC
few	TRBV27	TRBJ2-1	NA	CASSSRTGVVEQFF	TGTGCCAGCAGTTCTCGTACGGGTGTCGTTGAGCAGTTCTTC
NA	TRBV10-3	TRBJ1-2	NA	CAISDGQALLDGYTF	TGTGCCATCAGTGATGGGCAGGCCTTGCTTGATGGCTACACCTTC
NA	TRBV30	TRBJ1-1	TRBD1	CAWSETGAGEAFF	TGTGCCTGGAGTGAGACAGGGGCCGGTGAAGCTTTCTTT
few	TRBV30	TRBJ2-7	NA	CAWSPIRGREDYEQYF	TGTGCCTGGAGTCCTATAAGGGGAAGGGAAGACTACGAGCAGTACTTC
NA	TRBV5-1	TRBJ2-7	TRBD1	CASRSGTDSYEQYF	TGCGCCAGCAGGTCCGGGACAGATTCTTACGAGCAGTACTTC
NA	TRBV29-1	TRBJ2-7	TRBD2	CSVTSGTHEQYF	TGCAGCGTGACTAGCGGGACCCACGAGCAGTACTTC
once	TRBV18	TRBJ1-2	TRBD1	CASSPLFSDRGQGYTF	TGTGCCAGCTCACCACTATTCTCGGACAGGGGTCAAGGCTACACCTTC
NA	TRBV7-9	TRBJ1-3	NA	CASSPRQYSGNTIYF	TGTGCCAGCAGCCCGCGACAGTACTCTGGAAACACCATATATTTT
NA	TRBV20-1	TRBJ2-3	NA	CSALTDSRSNF	TGCAGTGCCCTCACAGATTCCCGGTCGAATTTT
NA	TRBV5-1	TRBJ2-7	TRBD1	CASSLEDRDDEQYF	TGCGCCAGCAGCTTGGAGGACAGGGATGACGAGCAGTACTTC
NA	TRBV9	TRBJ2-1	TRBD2	CASSSLAGGPNEQFF	TGTGCCAGCAGCTCCCTAGCGGGAGGGCCAAATGAGCAGTTCTTC
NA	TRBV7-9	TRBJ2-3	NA	CASSLDASTDTQYF	TGTGCCAGCAGCTTAGATGCAAGCACAGATACGCAGTATTTT
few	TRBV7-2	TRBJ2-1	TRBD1	CASSPEGQPYNEQFF	TGTGCCAGCAGCCCCGAGGGACAGCCCTACAATGAGCAGTTCTTC
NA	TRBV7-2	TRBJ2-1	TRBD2	CASSPSGRVGNEQFF	TGTGCCAGCAGCCCTAGCGGGAGGGTCGGCAATGAGCAGTTCTTC
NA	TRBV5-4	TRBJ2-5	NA	CASSWDSGQETQYF	TGTGCCAGCAGCTGGGACTCCGGGCAAGAGACCCAGTACTTC